This TCR beta chain was recovered during a study of T cell repertoires in cytomegalovirus infection. Background on the study: Public TCR beta signatures marked donors with CMV infection and the matching HLA. Points from the study as a whole: The study identified carriers of CMV plus the relevant HLA from cumulative public TCR beta family frequency. The ex vivo response showed dominance by HLA-C-restricted CMV-specific TCR beta clonotypes.

This clonotype was counted ten times or more. The target antigen is unknown. Each CDR3 protein is one row after TCRdb ran MiXCR on the reads. The profile covers fewer than 550,000 distinct CDR3 sequences, with 10% to 12% appearing a single time and roughly 10% taken by the ten largest. Germline CDR1 and CDR2: SGHKS and YYEKEE (reference sequence). The V end was cut by 0 bases, the J end by 3 bases, with 13 bases between. CDR3 size: 16 residues. This chain joins TRBV5-5 and TRBJ2-1; weak D call: TRBD1 (5 bases). Sequenced sample: PBMCs. The sequence was obtained from a human donor in good health (CMV status not recorded). Some clones in this sample may be carry-over from other donors' samples. The CDR3 bases are TGTGCCAGCAGCTTGGCCTCACAGGACCACTACAATGAGCAGTTCTTC. Amino acids: CASSLASQDHYNEQFF.